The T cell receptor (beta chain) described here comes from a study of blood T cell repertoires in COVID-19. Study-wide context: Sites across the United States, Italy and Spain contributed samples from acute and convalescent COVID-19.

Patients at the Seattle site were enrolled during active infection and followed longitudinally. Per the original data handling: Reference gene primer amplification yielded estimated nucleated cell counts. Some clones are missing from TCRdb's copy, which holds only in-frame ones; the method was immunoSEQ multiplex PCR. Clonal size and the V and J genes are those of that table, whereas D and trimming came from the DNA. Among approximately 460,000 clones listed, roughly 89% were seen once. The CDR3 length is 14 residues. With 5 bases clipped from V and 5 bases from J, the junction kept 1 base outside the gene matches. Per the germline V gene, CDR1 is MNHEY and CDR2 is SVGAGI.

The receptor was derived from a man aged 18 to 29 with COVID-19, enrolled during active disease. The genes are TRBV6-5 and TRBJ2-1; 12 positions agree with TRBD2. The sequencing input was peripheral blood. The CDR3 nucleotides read TGTGCCAGCAGTACTAGCGGGGGGAACAATGAGCAGTTCTTC. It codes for CASSTSGGNNEQFF.